This T cell receptor (beta chain) was sequenced for a study of blood T cell repertoires in COVID-19. For the study at large: The cDNA or gDNA used as material had been derived from T cells, B-cell-depleted T cells, or PBMCs.

Those enrolled, adults aged roughly 18 to 95 years, came from under 25 US areas. Sequenced by immunoSEQ multiplex PCR; TCRdb stores in-frame clones only, minus some. The sample consists of hundreds of thousands of clones, 80% to 90% of them appearing once. V lost 0 bases, J lost 3 bases, and 8 bases lay in between. CDR1 is MNHEY and CDR2 is SMNVEV in the germline V gene (reference sequence). CDR3 length equals 14 residues. The chain combines TRBV27 with TRBJ2-5; possibly TRBD2 for D (5 bases). This TCR was recovered from a man aged 30 to 39 who had recovered from COVID-19. The sample was PBMCs or T cells enriched from blood (not recorded which). CDR3 nucleotide sequence: TGTGCCAGCAGTTTATCGTGGGAGAAAGAGACCCAGTACTTC. Protein: CASSLSWEKETQYF.